Listed below are T cell receptor beta chains from one sample, sequenced in a study of somatic mutations in cytotoxic T cells in rheumatoid arthritis. The repertoire was sequenced with immunoSEQ multiplex PCR; TCRdb's copy has only in-frame clones and lacks some. Of some 40,000 clones listed, around 80% were seen once; the top ten hold about 3.4%. What was sequenced was CD8+ T cells sorted from blood. The receptors shown here come from a man aged 35 to 55 in good health. Both conserved end residues are part of each CDR3. D genes are given only for firm matches. Clone size is stated in some rows and not others, as once, few, many or a class when expanded.

D gene	V gene	clone size	J gene	CDR3 DNA	CDR3 protein
TRBD2	TRBV27	-	TRBJ2-1	TGTGCCAGCAGTCTTTCTGGCGGGAGACCTCTCAATGAGCAGTTCTTC	CASSLSGGRPLNEQFF
-	TRBV28	-	TRBJ1-5	TGTGCCAGCAGTATGACCGTTAGCAATCAGCCCCAGCATTTT	CASSMTVSNQPQHF
-	TRBV29-1	-	TRBJ2-7	TGCAGCGTTGAAGAAGGAATTCCTTACGAGCAGTACTTC	CSVEEGIPYEQYF
-	TRBV11-2	-	TRBJ1-5	TGTGCCAGCAGCCCAGGTCGTGGGGGAGCTAATCAGCCCCAGCATTTT	CASSPGRGGANQPQHF
-	TRBV6-5	once	TRBJ2-3	TGTGCCAGCAGTTACTCGGGGGCGGTGAACACAGATACGCAGTATTTT	CASSYSGAVNTDTQYF
-	TRBV27	-	TRBJ2-1	TGTGCCAGCAGTTTGGAGGGGGAGTGGGACAATGAGCAGTTCTTC	CASSLEGEWDNEQFF
TRBD2	TRBV6-1	-	TRBJ2-7	TGTGCCAGCAGTGACAGACTAGCGGGCTCCTACGAGCAGTACTTC	CASSDRLAGSYEQYF
-	TRBV28	-	TRBJ1-1	TGTGCCAGCAGTCCCCAGGACAGAACGAAGGACACTGAAGCTTTCTTT	CASSPQDRTKDTEAFF
-	TRBV5-1	few	TRBJ2-7	TGCGCCAGCAGCACCGGGACACTAACCTACGAGCAGTACTTC	CASSTGTLTYEQYF
-	TRBV4-1	-	TRBJ2-7	TGCGCCAGCAGCACCCAGGCCGGCTACGAGCAGTACTTC	CASSTQAGYEQYF